These T cell receptor beta chains were read from a single sample in a study of STAT5B mutations in CD4+ large granular lymphocyte leukemia. Sequenced by immunoSEQ multiplex PCR; TCRdb stores in-frame clones only, minus some. The repertoire includes about 40,000 clones, roughly 81% of them detected once, and approximately 4% sits in the top ten. Sequencing was carried out using CD4+ T cells from blood buffy coats. The origin of the receptors is a human donor in good health. Both conserved end residues are part of each CDR3. Each record gives: CDR3 protein, CDR3 DNA, V gene, D gene, J gene, clone size. D genes are given only for firm matches. Size is stated for part of the rows, as once, few or many counts, or as a class when the clone is expanded.

CDR3: CASRGGQGPGEQFF; DNA: TGTGCCAGCAGGGGGGGACAGGGTCCAGGTGAGCAGTTCTTC; V: TRBV27; D: TRBD1; J: TRBJ2-1; size: NA
CDR3: CASSLGWDGGELFF; DNA: TGTGCCAGCAGCTTAGGGTGGGATGGCGGGGAGCTGTTTTTT; V: TRBV11-3; D: NA; J: TRBJ2-2; size: NA
CDR3: CAISEIHQETQYF; DNA: TGTGCCATCAGTGAGATACATCAAGAGACCCAGTACTTC; V: TRBV10-3; D: NA; J: TRBJ2-5; size: once
CDR3: CAWRQTGFSGNTIYF; DNA: TGTGCCTGGAGGCAGACCGGATTCTCTGGAAACACCATATATTTT; V: TRBV30; D: NA; J: TRBJ1-3; size: NA
CDR3: CASTTGDSFTEAFF; DNA: TGTGCCAGCACCACGGGGGACTCCTTCACTGAAGCTTTCTTT; V: TRBV6-6; D: NA; J: TRBJ1-1; size: few
CDR3: CASSTMRGIQETQYF; DNA: TGTGCCAGCAGTACCATGCGCGGAATCCAAGAGACCCAGTACTTC; V: TRBV2; D: NA; J: TRBJ2-5; size: NA
CDR3: CASSYKGLAGSYGQFF; DNA: TGTGCCAGCAGTTACAAGGGACTAGCGGGCTCGTACGGGCAGTTCTTC; V: TRBV6-6; D: TRBD2; J: TRBJ2-1; size: once
CDR3: CASSAQKGRETQYF; DNA: TGTGCCAGCAGCGCCCAAAAGGGGAGAGAGACCCAGTACTTC; V: TRBV7-3; D: NA; J: TRBJ2-5; size: NA
CDR3: CASSAGGTYYGYTF; DNA: TGTGCCAGCAGTGCAGGGGGCACGTACTATGGCTACACCTTC; V: TRBV28; D: TRBD1; J: TRBJ1-2; size: NA
CDR3: CASSAGTGLYEQYF; DNA: TGTGCCAGCAGCGCCGGGACAGGGCTCTACGAGCAGTACTTC; V: TRBV11-3; D: TRBD1; J: TRBJ2-7; size: few
CDR3: CASSPLLVGNTIYF; DNA: TGTGCCAGCTCACCCCTCCTGGTAGGAAACACCATATATTTT; V: TRBV18; D: NA; J: TRBJ1-3; size: NA
CDR3: CSGDTRGTSGPIPHYEQYF; DNA: TGCAGCGGCGACACGAGGGGGACTAGCGGGCCGATTCCACACTACGAGCAGTACTTC; V: TRBV29-1; D: TRBD2; J: TRBJ2-7; size: NA
CDR3: CASSPLGGGTEAFF; DNA: TGTGCCAGCAGTCCTCTAGGGGGCGGGACTGAAGCTTTCTTT; V: TRBV25-1; D: TRBD1; J: TRBJ1-1; size: NA
CDR3: CASSLGRTNYGYTF; DNA: TGTGCCAGCAGCTTGGGTCGTACCAACTATGGCTACACCTTC; V: TRBV5-6; D: NA; J: TRBJ1-2; size: NA
CDR3: CASSSAGGLGTEAFF; DNA: TGTGCCAGCAGCTCAGCCGGGGGGCTGGGCACTGAAGCTTTCTTT; V: TRBV7-2; D: NA; J: TRBJ1-1; size: once
CDR3: CASSPNGGGPNEQYF; DNA: TGTGCCAGCAGTCCAAATGGGGGAGGGCCTAACGAGCAGTACTTC; V: TRBV27; D: TRBD2; J: TRBJ2-7; size: NA
CDR3: CASRDPGQTYGYTF; DNA: TGTGCCAGCAGGGATCCTGGACAGACGTATGGCTACACCTTC; V: TRBV27; D: NA; J: TRBJ1-2; size: NA
CDR3: CATAQGKSLGYTF; DNA: TGTGCCACGGCACAGGGGAAGAGCCTAGGCTACACCTTC; V: TRBV10-3; D: TRBD1; J: TRBJ1-2; size: NA
CDR3: CAWRQGPPSSGNTIYF; DNA: TGTGCCTGGAGGCAGGGGCCCCCGAGCTCTGGAAACACCATATATTTT; V: TRBV30; D: NA; J: TRBJ1-3; size: NA
CDR3: CASSLTGLVSGELFF; DNA: TGTGCCAGCAGCTTAACCGGACTAGTCTCCGGGGAGCTGTTTTTT; V: TRBV7-3; D: TRBD2; J: TRBJ2-2; size: NA
CDR3: CASSVQGWDEQYF; DNA: TGTGCCAGCAGCGTACAGGGATGGGACGAGCAGTACTTC; V: TRBV9; D: NA; J: TRBJ2-7; size: NA
CDR3: CASKEGSSGNTIYF; DNA: TGTGCCAGCAAGGAGGGGAGTTCTGGAAACACCATATATTTT; V: TRBV5-5; D: NA; J: TRBJ1-3; size: few
CDR3: CASSQTGGAYEQYF; DNA: TGTGCCAGCAGCCAGACAGGGGGGGCCTACGAGCAGTACTTC; V: TRBV5-4; D: TRBD1; J: TRBJ2-7; size: NA
CDR3: CSVERILNTGELFF; DNA: TGCAGCGTTGAACGGATTCTAAACACCGGGGAGCTGTTTTTT; V: TRBV29-1; D: NA; J: TRBJ2-2; size: NA
CDR3: CASSIIRGKAFF; DNA: TGTGCCAGTAGCATCATCCGGGGAAAAGCTTTCTTT; V: TRBV19; D: NA; J: TRBJ1-1; size: once
CDR3: CASSQDSFEKLFF; DNA: TGTGCCAGCAGCCAAGACAGTTTCGAAAAACTGTTTTTT; V: TRBV4-2; D: NA; J: TRBJ1-4; size: NA
CDR3: CASSGGTGGIGTGELFF; DNA: TGCGCCAGCAGCGGCGGGACAGGGGGCATCGGCACCGGGGAGCTGTTTTTT; V: TRBV5-1; D: TRBD1; J: TRBJ2-2; size: NA
CDR3: CASSPTTYTGRGRLDTQYF; DNA: TGTGCCAGCAGTCCCACGACTTACACCGGCAGGGGGCGCTTAGATACGCAGTATTTT; V: TRBV27; D: TRBD1; J: TRBJ2-3; size: NA
CDR3: CASDSGIAEAFF; DNA: TGTGCCAGCGATTCGGGGATAGCTGAAGCTTTCTTT; V: TRBV6-1; D: NA; J: TRBJ1-1; size: once
CDR3: CASSLTSASTDTQYF; DNA: TGTGCCAGCAGCCTTACCTCCGCGAGCACAGATACGCAGTATTTT; V: TRBV4-2; D: NA; J: TRBJ2-3; size: NA
CDR3: CASGLATSGYSNEQFF; DNA: TGTGCTAGTGGTTTGGCGACTAGCGGGTATTCCAATGAGCAGTTCTTC; V: TRBV12-5; D: TRBD2; J: TRBJ2-1; size: NA
CDR3: CASSFVYATNEKLFF; DNA: TGTGCCAGCAGTTTCGTCTACGCAACTAATGAAAAACTGTTTTTT; V: TRBV27; D: NA; J: TRBJ1-4; size: NA
CDR3: CASSSATGGRKETQYF; DNA: TGTGCCAGCAGCTCAGCGACAGGGGGCAGGAAAGAGACCCAGTACTTC; V: TRBV11-3; D: TRBD1; J: TRBJ2-5; size: NA
CDR3: CASSLGPGFYEQYF; DNA: TGTGCCAGCAGCTTAGGTCCGGGGTTCTACGAGCAGTACTTC; V: TRBV7-9; D: NA; J: TRBJ2-7; size: NA
CDR3: CASQRPNTEAFF; DNA: TGTGCCAGCCAACGGCCTAACACTGAAGCTTTCTTT; V: TRBV6-1; D: NA; J: TRBJ1-1; size: NA
CDR3: CASSLDRVNEKLFF; DNA: TGTGCCAGCAGCTTGGACAGGGTTAATGAAAAACTGTTTTTT; V: TRBV7-9; D: TRBD1; J: TRBJ1-4; size: NA
CDR3: CASSLGPHGQQNEKLFF; DNA: TGTGCCAGCAGCTTAGGACCACATGGGCAGCAGAATGAAAAACTGTTTTTT; V: TRBV7-8; D: NA; J: TRBJ1-4; size: NA
CDR3: CASSESLGWVSYEQYF; DNA: TGTGCCAGCAGTGAATCACTTGGGTGGGTTTCCTACGAGCAGTACTTC; V: TRBV6-1; D: NA; J: TRBJ2-7; size: NA
CDR3: CASSSFISGTLYEQYF; DNA: TGTGCCAGCAGCTCTTTTATTTCGGGGACCCTCTACGAGCAGTACTTC; V: TRBV11-2; D: NA; J: TRBJ2-7; size: NA
CDR3: CASSSGLTGNEQFF; DNA: TGTGCCAGCAGCTCGGGACTCACGGGCAATGAGCAGTTCTTC; V: TRBV7-9; D: NA; J: TRBJ2-1; size: NA
CDR3: CASSQDLEGGNTIYF; DNA: TGCGCCAGCAGCCAAGATCTTGAGGGTGGAAACACCATATATTTT; V: TRBV4-3; D: NA; J: TRBJ1-3; size: NA
CDR3: CASSVTGSGRAEGGELFF; DNA: TGTGCCAGCAGCGTAACCGGCAGCGGGAGGGCCGAGGGCGGGGAGCTGTTTTTT; V: TRBV9; D: TRBD2; J: TRBJ2-2; size: NA
CDR3: CASSPPHRDSLNTEAFF; DNA: TGTGCCAGCTCACCACCTCATCGGGACAGTTTGAACACTGAAGCTTTCTTT; V: TRBV18; D: TRBD1; J: TRBJ1-1; size: NA
CDR3: CASSSQGNQETQYF; DNA: TGTGCCAGTAGTTCACAGGGGAACCAAGAGACCCAGTACTTC; V: TRBV19; D: TRBD1; J: TRBJ2-5; size: NA
CDR3: CASRAGGSYEQYF; DNA: TGTGCCAGCAGGGCGGGTGGCTCCTACGAGCAGTACTTC; V: TRBV27; D: NA; J: TRBJ2-7; size: NA